This TCR beta chain came from a study of blood T cell repertoires in COVID-19. Background on the study: Nucleic acid was either cDNA or gDNA, and it came from T cells, B-cell-depleted T cells, or PBMCs.

Germline V gives CDR1 SGHNT, CDR2 YYREEE (reference sequence). The CDR3 is 16 residues long. V lost 2 bases, J lost 8 bases, and 10 bases stayed unmatched. Sequenced by immunoSEQ multiplex PCR; TCRdb stores in-frame clones only, minus some. The sample lists roughly 150,000 clones, approximately 91% seen once, with roughly 5% in the top ten. The clonotype was recovered from a man between 18 and 35 years old with COVID-19, enrolled during active disease. The rearrangement uses TRBV5-4 and TRBJ2-1; 10 nucleotides match TRBD2. Material for sequencing was peripheral blood. CDR3 residues: CASSFKRLAGFDEQFF. The CDR3 DNA sequence: TGTGCCAGCAGCTTCAAGCGACTAGCGGGCTTCGATGAGCAGTTCTTC. Full variable domain (remainder filled in from reference TRBV5-4 and TRBJ2-1): ETGVTQSPTHLIKTRGQQVTLRCSSQSGHNTVSWYQQALGQGPQFIFQYYREEENGRGNFPPRFSGLQFPNYSSELNVNALELDDSALYLCASSFKRLAGFDEQFFGPGTRLTVL.